Shown below are 25 T cell receptor beta chains from a single sample sequenced in a study of T cells after yellow fever vaccination. TCRdb processed the 5' RACE reads anew with MiXCR; each CDR3 protein has one entry. The sample holds 300,000 or so distinct CDR3 sequences, around 9.3% seen once. The sequenced sample was CD4+ T cells sorted from PBMCs, obtained 5 days after the yellow fever booster vaccination. These receptors all stem from a man between 18 and 29 years old who received the YFV17D yellow fever vaccine.

The chain recombines TRBV7-6 with TRBJ2-5; D unclear. The V gene lost 5 bases and the J gene lost 0 bases, with 13 bases spanning the gap. Per the germline V gene, CDR1 is SGHVS and CDR2 is FNYEAQ. The CDR3 totals 15 residues. In nucleotides, the CDR3 is TGTGCCAGCAGCCGAACCCATTCGTACCAAGAGACCCAGTACTTC. Translated: CASSRTHSYQETQYF.

The V and J genes are TRBV20-1 and TRBJ2-5; 7 nucleotides align to TRBD1. The CDR3 runs 14 residues. Germline V gives CDR1 DFQATT, CDR2 SNEGSKA (reference sequence). V shed 3 bases, J shed 9 bases, and the junction held 13 bases outside the gene matches. As DNA, the CDR3 is TGCAGTGCTAGTTTTGGGACAGTCGTCAGGTCCCAGTACTTC. As protein: CSASFGTVVRSQYF.

The V and J genes are TRBV1 and TRBJ1-5; TRBD1 is the table's D call, not checked against the DNA. TRBV1 is designated a pseudogene. The CDR3 has 15 amino acids. Here the CDR3 DNA reads TGCACCAGCAGCCAAGATAGGGGGGGCCGGCAGCCCCAGCATTTT. Translation gives CTSSQDRGGRQPQHF.

J is TRBJ1-4 and V is TRBV11-2; D remains unclear. There are 13 residues in the CDR3. CDR1 and CDR2 (germline): SGHAT, FQNNGV. The V gene lost 5 bases and the J gene lost 4 bases, with 8 bases spanning the gap. DNA for the CDR3: TGTGCCAGCAGCCGGGCCCATAATGAAAAACTGTTTTTT. Amino acids: CASSRAHNEKLFF.

This clonotype was observed at least ten times. The rearrangement joins TRBV4-3 to TRBJ2-3, with 7 bases matching TRBD1. Germline trimming cut 4 bases from V and 2 bases from J; bases unmatched to any gene: 6. This CDR3 has 15 residues. Looked up from germline, CDR1 is LGHNA and CDR2 is YSLEER. The CDR3 region is CASSRGQSNTDTQYF. CDR3 nucleotide sequence: TGCGCCAGCAGCCGGGGACAGAGTAACACAGATACGCAGTATTTT.

This clonotype came up a few times. The gene calls are TRBV5-5 and TRBJ1-2, with D perhaps TRBD1 (5 bases). Trimming left V 7 bases short and J 4 bases short, with 17 bases between. The CDR3 totals 14 residues. CDR1 is SGHKS and CDR2 is YYEKEE in the germline V gene (reference sequence). The CDR3 loop reads CASGMTAKIYGYTF. CDR3 nucleotides: TGTGCCAGCGGGATGACAGCGAAAATCTATGGCTACACCTTC.

This clonotype came up many times. The chain carries TRBV14 and TRBJ2-5; TRBD2 aligns across 7 bases. The CDR3 totals 13 residues. V was clipped by 4 bases and J by 5 bases; unmatched bases: 4. Germline loops: CDR1 SGHDN, CDR2 FVKESK. CDR3 loop: CASSRGLQETQYF. CDR3 DNA sequence: TGTGCCAGCAGCCGGGGACTACAGGAGACCCAGTACTTC.

The table lists this clonotype with many counts. The V and J genes are TRBV20-1 and TRBJ1-2, with D possibly TRBD1 on 5 matching bases. V was pared by 5 bases and J by 6 bases, with 16 bases between. The length of the CDR3 is 13 residues. Germline V gives CDR1 DFQATT, CDR2 SNEGSKA (reference sequence). In nucleotides, the CDR3 is TGCAGTGCTGTCAGGGTTGACATTAATGGCTACACCTTC. Translating gives CSAVRVDINGYTF.

This clonotype has a handful of counts. The chain combines TRBV5-1 with TRBJ2-5; tentative D call: TRBD1 (7 bases). This CDR3 region has 14 residues. Germline V CDR1 and CDR2: SGHRS, YFSETQ. Between the trimmed V and J ends, which lost 4 bases and 7 bases, there was a span of 17 bases. CDR3 DNA: TGCGCCAGCAGCGCGGGACAGACAAGAGGGACCCAGTACTTC. Encoded protein: CASSAGQTRGTQYF.

The V call is TRBV23-1, the J call TRBJ1-1; D remains unclear. TRBV23-1 is an ORF, and what it does is uncertain. V lost 11 bases to trimming and J lost 5 bases, with 12 bases between them. The CDR3 spans 11 residues. The CDR3 region has the DNA TGCGCCCCCACGACCCCAACTGAAGCTTTCTTT. Residues: CAPTTPTEAFF.

This clonotype was observed many times. The chain couples TRBV28 to TRBJ2-1; D remains ambiguous. The CDR3 extends over 10 amino acids. V was pared by 6 bases and J by 3 bases, with 0 bases between. Germline CDR1 MDHEN, CDR2 SYDVKM. DNA of the CDR3: TGTGCCAGCAGCTACAATGAGCAGTTCTTC. Amino acid sequence: CASSYNEQFF.

This clonotype was picked up many times. The V call is TRBV20-1, the J call TRBJ2-4; the D is unclear. V was cut by 0 bases and J by 0 bases, with 6 bases left in between. The CDR3 loop spans 14 amino acids. The germline gives CDR1 DFQATT, CDR2 SNEGSKA (reference sequence). The CDR3 loop is CSARDSLAKNIQYF. CDR3 sequence (DNA): TGCAGTGCTAGAGATTCCCTAGCCAAAAACATTCAGTACTTC.

The chain joins TRBV6-5 to TRBJ2-2; no firm D call. V lost 5 bases and J 8 bases, leaving 12 bases between the germline ends. Germline V gene data show CDR1 as MNHEY and CDR2 as SVGAGI. CDR3 length equals 13 residues. The CDR3 loop is CASSLNLRGELFF. The CDR3 bases are TGTGCCAGCAGTCTAAACCTCCGTGGGGAGCTGTTTTTT.

This clonotype came up a few times. The rearrangement uses TRBV9 and TRBJ2-7; TRBD1 aligns across 9 bases. CDR1 and CDR2 (germline): SGDLS, YYNGEE. Germline trimming cut 1 base from V and 6 bases from J; bases unmatched to any gene: 8. CDR3 length: 15 amino acids. DNA for the CDR3: TGTGCCAGCAGCGTAAACCCGGACAGGGGAGGCGAGCAGTACTTC. This sequence encodes CASSVNPDRGGEQYF. Full variable domain (outside the CDR3, taken from reference TRBV9 and TRBJ2-7): DSGVTQTPKHLITATGQRVTLRCSPRSGDLSVYWYQQSLDQGLQFLIQYYNGEERAKGNILERFSAQQFPDLHSELNLSSLELGDSALYFCASSVNPDRGGEQYFGPGTRLTVT.

In its sample, this clonotype was seen many times. The gene calls are TRBV10-2 and TRBJ2-1, with D unresolved. Germline V lookup: CDR1 WSHSY, CDR2 SAAADI. The CDR3 totals 14 residues. Trimming took 3 bases from V and 1 from J, leaving 7 bases between them. CDR3 in DNA: TGCGCCAGCAGTGACCCTCGGTCCTACAATGAGCAGTTCTTC. Translation: CASSDPRSYNEQFF.

The count of this clonotype is one. This rearrangement joins TRBV9 to TRBJ1-2; D is unclear. Germline CDR1 reads SGDLS; CDR2 reads YYNGEE. V was shortened by 4 bases and J by 4 bases, with 17 bases between the two germline ends. This CDR3 is built from 15 residues. CDR3 amino acids: CASSSWSSPSYGYTF. The CDR3, as DNA: TGTGCCAGCAGCTCCTGGTCCTCCCCCTCCTATGGCTACACCTTC.

V usage is TRBV9 and J usage is TRBJ1-4; D is unclear. This CDR3 contains 17 residues. The germline gives CDR1 SGDLS, CDR2 YYNGEE. V lost 0 bases, J lost 7 bases, and 19 bases lay in between. The CDR3 DNA reads TGTGCCAGCAGCGTAGGACTTCGACCCCAGCGGGGTGAAAAACTGTTTTTT. It translates to CASSVGLRPQRGEKLFF.

This clonotype was observed many times. The chain is built from TRBV4-3 and TRBJ2-7, with no clear D. The CDR3 is 8 amino acids. CDR1 and CDR2 (germline): LGHNA, YSLEER. Trimming removed 4 bases at V and 12 bases at J, with 4 bases between. This chain's CDR3 is CASSLVYV. CDR3 nucleotides: TGCGCCAGCAGCCTTGTGTACGTC.

This clonotype occurred many times. The CDR3: CASSYDRAGNTDTQYF. In DNA form, the CDR3 reads TGTGCCAGCAGTTACGACAGGGCGGGAAACACAGATACGCAGTATTTT. The chain couples TRBV6-6 to TRBJ2-3; tentative D call: TRBD1 (7 bases). Germline loops: CDR1 MNHNY, CDR2 SVGAGI (reference sequence). The V gene lost 2 bases and the J gene lost 2 bases, with 14 bases spanning the gap. The CDR3 contains 16 residues.

In this sample, this clonotype turned up a few times. The chain employs TRBV6-5 and TRBJ1-6; D unresolved. V lost 8 bases and J lost 13, with 21 bases in between. The CDR3 is made up of 14 amino acids. CDR1 is MNHEY and CDR2 is SVGAGI in the germline V gene. The CDR3, as DNA: TGTGCCAGCCGCAGTACTGAGCCCCAGGCGCCCCTCCACTTT. It yields the protein CASRSTEPQAPLHF.

This chain links TRBV15 with TRBJ1-5; 7 bases line up with TRBD1. Trimming took 0 bases from V and 6 from J; bases not matched to a gene: 5. CDR1 is LNHNV, CDR2 YYDKDF, per germline (reference sequence). The CDR3 is made up of 15 amino acids. The CDR3 nucleotides read TGTGCCACCAGCAGAGATAAAGGGGGCGGTCAGCCCCAGCATTTT. Amino acid sequence: CATSRDKGGGQPQHF.

The chain is built from TRBV7-8 and TRBJ1-6; no clear D. V dropped 1 base and J dropped 9 bases, with 10 bases sitting between them. The CDR3 runs to 14 residues. The V gene's germline CDR1 is SGHVS and CDR2 FQNEAQ. The CDR3 loop reads CASSLDRGLSPLHF. The CDR3 nucleotides read TGTGCCAGCAGCTTAGACCGTGGGCTTTCACCCCTCCACTTT.

This clonotype was found many times. The chain is built from TRBV2 and TRBJ2-2, with 8 positions matching TRBD2. V shed 7 bases and J 6 bases; nucleotides not matched to a gene: 4. This CDR3 has 13 amino acids. CDR1 SNHLY and CDR2 FYNNEI come from the germline V gene. CDR3 region: CASTPRGAGELFF. DNA of the CDR3: TGTGCCAGCACCCCGCGGGGGGCCGGGGAGCTGTTTTTT.

This clonotype was seen at least ten times. The chain recombines TRBV20-1 with TRBJ2-1; unclear D gene. Germline CDR1 reads DFQATT; CDR2 reads SNEGSKA (reference sequence). This CDR3 is 14 amino acids long. Trimming removed 5 bases at V and 3 bases at J, with 14 bases between. In DNA form, the CDR3 reads TGCAGTGCTTGCGATAAGGCGGACTACAATGAGCAGTTCTTC. It is translated as CSACDKADYNEQFF.

The V and J genes are TRBV4-2 and TRBJ2-5; 9 bases map to TRBD1. Germline CDR1 LGHNA, CDR2 YNFKEQ. The CDR3 covers 15 residues. The J segment lost 4 bases and the V segment lost 0 bases, leaving 3 bases of the junction unmatched. This CDR3 is CASSQELQGAETQYF. The CDR3 DNA reads as TGTGCCAGCAGCCAAGAGCTACAGGGGGCAGAGACCCAGTACTTC.